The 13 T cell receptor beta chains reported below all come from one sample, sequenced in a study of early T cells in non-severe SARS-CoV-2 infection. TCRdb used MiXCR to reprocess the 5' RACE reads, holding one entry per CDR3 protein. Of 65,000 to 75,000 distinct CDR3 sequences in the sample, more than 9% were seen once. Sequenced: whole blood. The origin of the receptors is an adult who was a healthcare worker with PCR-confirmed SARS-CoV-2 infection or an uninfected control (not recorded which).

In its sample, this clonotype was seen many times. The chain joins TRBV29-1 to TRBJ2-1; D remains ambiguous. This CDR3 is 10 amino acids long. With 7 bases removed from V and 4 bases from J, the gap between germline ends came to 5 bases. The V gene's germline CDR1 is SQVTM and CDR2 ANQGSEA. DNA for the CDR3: TGCAGCGCCGGATACAATGAGCAGTTCTTC. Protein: CSAGYNEQFF.

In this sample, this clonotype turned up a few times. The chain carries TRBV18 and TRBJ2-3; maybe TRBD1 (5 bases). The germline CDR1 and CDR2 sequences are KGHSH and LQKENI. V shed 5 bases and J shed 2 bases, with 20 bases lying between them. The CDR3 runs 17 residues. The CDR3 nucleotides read TGTGCCAGCTCAGCGACAGCCTCACCTATACCCACAGATACGCAGTATTTT. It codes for CASSATASPIPTDTQYF.

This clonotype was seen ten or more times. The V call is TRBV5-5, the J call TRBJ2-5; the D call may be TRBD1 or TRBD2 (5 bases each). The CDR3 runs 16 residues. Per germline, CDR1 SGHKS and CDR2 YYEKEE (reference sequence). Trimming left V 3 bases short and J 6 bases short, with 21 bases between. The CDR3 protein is CASSSPGPRFLQTQYF. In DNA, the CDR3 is TGTGCCAGCAGCTCCCCGGGACCGAGATTTTTGCAGACCCAGTACTTC. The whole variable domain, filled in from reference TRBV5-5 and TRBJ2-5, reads DAGVTQSPTHLIKTRGQQVTLRCSPISGHKSVSWYQQVLGQGPQFIFQYYEKEERGRGNFPDRFSARQFPNYSSELNVNALLLGDSALYLCASSSPGPRFLQTQYFGPGTRLLVL.

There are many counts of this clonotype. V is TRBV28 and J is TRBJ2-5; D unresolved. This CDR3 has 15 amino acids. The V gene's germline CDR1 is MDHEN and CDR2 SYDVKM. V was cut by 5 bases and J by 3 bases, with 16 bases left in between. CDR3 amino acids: CASSVPAAGEETQYF. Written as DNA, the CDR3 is TGTGCCAGCAGTGTCCCTGCGGCAGGTGAAGAGACCCAGTACTTC.

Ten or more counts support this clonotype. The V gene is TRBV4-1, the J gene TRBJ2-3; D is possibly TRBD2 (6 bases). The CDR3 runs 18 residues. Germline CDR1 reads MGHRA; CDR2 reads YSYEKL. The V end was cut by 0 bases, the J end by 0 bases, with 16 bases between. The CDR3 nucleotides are TGCGCCAGCAGCCAAGAAGAGTGGGGCGGGACTAGCACAGATACGCAGTATTTT. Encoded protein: CASSQEEWGGTSTDTQYF.

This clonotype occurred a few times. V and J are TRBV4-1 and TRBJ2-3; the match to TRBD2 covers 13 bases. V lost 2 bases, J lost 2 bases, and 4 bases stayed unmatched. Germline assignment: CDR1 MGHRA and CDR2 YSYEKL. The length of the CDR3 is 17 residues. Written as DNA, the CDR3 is TGCGCCAGCAGCCAACAGGGACTAGCGGGGAACACAGATACGCAGTATTTT. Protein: CASSQQGLAGNTDTQYF.

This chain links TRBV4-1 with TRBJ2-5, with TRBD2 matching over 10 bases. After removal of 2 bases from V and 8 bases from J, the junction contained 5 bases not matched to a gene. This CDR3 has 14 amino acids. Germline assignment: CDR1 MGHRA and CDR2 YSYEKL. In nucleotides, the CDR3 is TGCGCCAGCAGCCAATTTATAGCGGGGGGTACCCAGTACTTC. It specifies CASSQFIAGGTQYF.

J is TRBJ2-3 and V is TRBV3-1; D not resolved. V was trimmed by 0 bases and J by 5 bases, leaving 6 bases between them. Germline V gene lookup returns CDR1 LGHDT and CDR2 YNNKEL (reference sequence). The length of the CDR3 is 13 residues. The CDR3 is CASSQDWGDTQYF. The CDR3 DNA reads TGTGCCAGCAGCCAAGATTGGGGAGATACGCAGTATTTT.

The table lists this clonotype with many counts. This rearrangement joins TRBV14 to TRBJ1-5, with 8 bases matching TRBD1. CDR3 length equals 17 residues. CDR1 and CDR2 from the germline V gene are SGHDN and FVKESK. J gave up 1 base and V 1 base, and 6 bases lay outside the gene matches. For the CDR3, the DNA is TGTGCCAGCAGCCAAGGTAGGACAGGGAAAAGCAATCAGCCCCAGCATTTT. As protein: CASSQGRTGKSNQPQHF.

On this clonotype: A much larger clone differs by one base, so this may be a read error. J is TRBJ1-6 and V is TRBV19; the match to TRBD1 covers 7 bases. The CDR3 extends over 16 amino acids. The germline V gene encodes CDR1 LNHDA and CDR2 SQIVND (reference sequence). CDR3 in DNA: TGTGCCAGTACCGCGACAGGGATCACCTATAATTCACACCTCCACTTT. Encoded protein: CASTATGITYNSHLHF.

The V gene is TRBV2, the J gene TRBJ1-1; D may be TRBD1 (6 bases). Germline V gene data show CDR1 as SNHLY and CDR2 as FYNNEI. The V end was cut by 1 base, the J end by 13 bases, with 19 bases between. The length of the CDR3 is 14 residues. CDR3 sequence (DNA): TGTGCCAGCAGTGAAGAGGTCGGGACAAACGTGGTTTTCTTT. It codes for CASSEEVGTNVVFF.

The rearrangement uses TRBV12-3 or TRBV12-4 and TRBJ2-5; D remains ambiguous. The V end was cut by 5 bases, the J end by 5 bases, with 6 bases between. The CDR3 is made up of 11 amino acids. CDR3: CASSLSETQYF. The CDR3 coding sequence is TGTGCCAGCAGTCTGAGTGAGACCCAGTACTTC.

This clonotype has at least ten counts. The DNA of the CDR3 is TGTGCCAGCAGTTACTCACGGGCAGCCTCTGGAAACACCATATATTTT. It is translated as CASSYSRAASGNTIYF. The rearrangement uses TRBV6-6 and TRBJ1-3; the D is unclear. The CDR3 loop spans 16 amino acids. V shed 0 bases and J shed 0 bases, with 9 bases lying between them. Germline-derived CDR1 and CDR2 are MNHNY and SVGAGI (reference sequence).